Below are 9 T cell receptor beta chains sequenced from a single sample in a study of identical twins. TCRdb re-derived calls from the 5' RACE reads in MiXCR, one entry per CDR3 protein. The sample holds around 480,000 distinct CDR3 sequences, roughly an eighth seen once. These same records also appear under a second study, on yellow fever vaccine responses in identical twins.

Sequenced material: CD4+ T cells sorted from blood. The receptors derive from a woman younger than 30 in good health.

The CDR3: CASSLGMRQLYNEQYF. DNA for the CDR3: TGCGCCAGCAGCTTGGGGATGAGACAGCTCTACAATGAGCAGTACTTC. This rearrangement joins TRBV5-1 to TRBJ2-1, with D tentatively TRBD1 (5 bases). The assigned J gene may be wrong: the sequence end matches TRBJ2-7 better. The germline gives CDR1 SGHRS, CDR2 YFSETQ. CDR3 length: 16 residues.

This clonotype turned up a few times. V gene TRBV7-6 combines with J gene TRBJ1-4, with D maybe TRBD1 (6 bases). V lost 1 base and J 7 bases, leaving 16 bases between the germline ends. Germline V lookup: CDR1 SGHVS, CDR2 FNYEAQ. CDR3 length: 16 amino acids. The CDR3 sequence is CASSLGLVGTSEKLFF. As DNA, the CDR3 is TGTGCCAGCAGCTTAGGTCTCGTGGGGACAAGTGAAAAACTGTTTTTT.

The rearrangement links TRBV20-1 to TRBJ2-1, with TRBD2 matching over 12 bases. The CDR3 extends over 15 amino acids. Germline loops: CDR1 DFQATT, CDR2 SNEGSKA (reference sequence). The trim removed 3 bases at V and 9 bases at J, leaving 9 bases unmatched. Here the CDR3 reads CSASRLAGVFSEQFF. Here the CDR3 DNA reads TGCAGTGCTAGTAGACTAGCGGGAGTATTTAGTGAGCAGTTCTTC.

The chain uses TRBV3-1 and TRBJ2-7, with 8 nucleotides matching TRBD1. The CDR3 is made up of 16 amino acids. With 4 bases clipped from V and 7 bases from J, the junction kept 15 bases outside the gene matches. In germline, CDR1 is LGHDT, CDR2 YNNKEL (reference sequence). CDR3 loop: CASSRTPGQVLREQYF. The CDR3 region has the DNA TGTGCCAGCAGCCGGACCCCGGGACAGGTCCTGAGGGAGCAGTACTTC.

The chain employs TRBV27 and TRBJ2-7; 7 bases are shared with TRBD1. Germline CDR1 reads MNHEY; CDR2 reads SMNVEV (reference sequence). J lost 6 bases, V lost 5 bases, and 16 bases had no gene match. The CDR3 loop spans 16 amino acids. This CDR3 reads CASSPRQGASTREQYF. CDR3 nucleotide sequence: TGTGCCAGCAGTCCCCGACAGGGAGCGTCTACCCGCGAGCAGTACTTC.

This clonotype was seen more than once but under ten times. V is TRBV3-1 and J is TRBJ2-5, with D possibly TRBD2 on 5 matching bases. CDR1 and CDR2 (germline): LGHDT, YNNKEL (reference sequence). Trimming removed 1 base at V and 3 bases at J, with 12 bases between. The CDR3 sequence is 15 residues long. CDR3 sequence reads: CASSQGGFGKETQYF. CDR3 sequence (DNA): TGTGCCAGCAGCCAAGGAGGGTTTGGGAAAGAGACCCAGTACTTC.

This chain uses TRBV6-5 with TRBJ2-7; D assignment may be TRBD1 or TRBD2 (5 bases each). CDR3 length: 15 residues. Deletions cut 0 bases from V and 0 bases from J, with 9 bases between. CDR1 MNHEY and CDR2 SVGAGI come from the germline V gene. The CDR3 region has the DNA TGTGCCAGCAGTTACTCCGGGACGGCCTCCTACGAGCAGTACTTC. The encoded protein is CASSYSGTASYEQYF.

The chain recombines TRBV6-2 or TRBV6-3 with TRBJ1-1, with D perhaps matching TRBD1 (5 bases). Germline V gene sequence: CDR1 MNHEY, CDR2 SVGEGT. The CDR3 extends over 16 amino acids. The germline V and J ends were trimmed by 0 bases and 0 bases, with 11 bases remaining between them. CDR3 DNA sequence: TGTGCCAGCAGTTACTCGACGGGGCTAATGAACACTGAAGCTTTCTTT. This encodes CASSYSTGLMNTEAFF.

The chain couples TRBV6-5 to TRBJ2-4; D is uncertain. Germline CDR1 reads MNHEY; CDR2 reads SVGAGI. Trimming removed 0 bases from V and 1 base from J, with 7 bases in between. The CDR3 is 15 residues long. The DNA for the CDR3 is TGTGCCAGCAGTTACTCGGACGGCGCCAAAAACATTCAGTACTTC. Amino acids: CASSYSDGAKNIQYF.